These 14 T cell receptor beta chains were all obtained from the same sample, sequenced in a study of blood T cell repertoires in COVID-19. The assay was immunoSEQ multiplex PCR, and TCRdb's table has in-frame clones only and misses some. The sample records hundreds of thousands of clones, over 80% being singletons. The sequenced material came from peripheral blood. The origin of the receptors is a woman aged 70-85 years with active or convalescent COVID-19.

This clone has just a few counts. The rearrangement links TRBV7-9 to TRBJ2-2, with a tentative D call TRBD2 (5 bases). V gave up 3 bases and J gave up 4 bases, with 9 bases separating them. From germline, CDR1 is SEHNR and CDR2 FQNEAQ (reference sequence). This CDR3 region has 14 residues. CDR3 DNA sequence: TGTGCCAGCAGCTTGAGGGAGCGCACCGGGGAGCTGTTTTTT. Its translation is CASSLRERTGELFF.

This rearrangement joins TRBV19 to TRBJ1-1, with D perhaps matching TRBD1 (6 bases). Looked up from germline, CDR1 is LNHDA and CDR2 is SQIVND (reference sequence). CDR3 length equals 12 residues. CDR3: CWGGSMNTEAFF. CDR3 in DNA: TGTTGGGGGGGCAGCATGAACACTGAAGCTTTCTTT.

V usage is TRBV12-3 or TRBV12-4 and J usage is TRBJ2-7; tentatively, D is TRBD1 (6 bases). The CDR3 runs to 12 residues. Trimming pared 8 bases from V and 2 bases from J, leaving 10 bases between. DNA for the CDR3: TGTGCCAGCTTAGGACAGACCTACGAGCAGTACTTC. Translation: CASLGQTYEQYF.

The V call is TRBV9, the J call TRBJ2-3, with 9 bases lining up with TRBD1. Germline V gives CDR1 SGDLS, CDR2 YYNGEE. Trimming removed 0 bases from V and 2 bases from J; junction bases left unmatched: 4. The CDR3 loop spans 16 amino acids. Written as DNA, the CDR3 is TGTGCCAGCAGCGTAGGGGGACAGGGCCTCACAGATACGCAGTATTTT. Its translation: CASSVGGQGLTDTQYF.

The genes are TRBV9 and TRBJ2-3, with D possibly TRBD2 on 6 matching bases. CDR3 length equals 14 residues. The germline gives CDR1 SGDLS, CDR2 YYNGEE. The ends were cut back, 3 bases at V and 6 bases at J, with 14 bases in the middle. The chain's CDR3 is CASSGSGQSDTQYF. CDR3 nucleotide sequence: TGTGCCAGCAGCGGTAGCGGCCAATCTGATACGCAGTATTTT.

This sequence joins TRBV18 and TRBJ1-4; 8 nucleotides agree with TRBD1. In germline, CDR1 is KGHSH, CDR2 LQKENI. The CDR3 contains 14 residues. J lost 5 bases, V lost 2 bases, and 1 base had no gene match. The CDR3 reads CASSPRTGNEKLFF. As DNA, the CDR3 is TGTGCCAGCTCACCAAGGACAGGGAATGAAAAACTGTTTTTT.

The CDR3 nucleotides are TGTGCCGCTGCTAGGGCAGGGATTCTTAGCTACACCTTC. Residues: CAAARAGILSYTF. This sequence joins TRBV6-5 and TRBJ1-2; possibly TRBD1 for D (5 bases). The CDR3 runs 13 residues. V gave up 11 bases and J gave up 9 bases, with 22 bases separating them. Germline-derived CDR1 and CDR2 are MNHEY and SVGAGI.

The V and J genes are TRBV24-1 and TRBJ1-5; 10 nucleotides line up with TRBD1. Germline-derived CDR1 and CDR2 are KGHDR and SFDVKD. The CDR3 totals 14 residues. The V segment lost 4 bases and the J segment 11 bases; nucleotides outside the gene matches: 7. CDR3 region: CATSEGTGVAAQHF. The CDR3 coding sequence is TGTGCCACCAGTGAGGGGACAGGGGTCGCGGCCCAGCATTTT.

The gene calls are TRBV5-6 and TRBJ1-4, with D possibly matching TRBD1 (6 bases). The V and J ends lost 1 base and 8 bases respectively, with 12 bases between them. This CDR3 has 14 residues. Germline V gene data show CDR1 as SGHDT and CDR2 as YYEEEE. CDR3 coding DNA: TGTGCCAGCAGCTTGCGGGGGGCCTACGAAAAACTGTTTTTT. Translated, it gives CASSLRGAYEKLFF. The complete variable domain, with remaining parts taken from reference TRBV5-6 and TRBJ1-4, reads DAGVTQSPTHLIKTRGQQVTLRCSPKSGHDTVSWYQQALGQGPQFIFQYYEEEERQRGNFPDRFSGHQFPNYSSELNVNALLLGDSALYLCASSLRGAYEKLFFGSGTQLSVL.

The chain uses TRBV5-1 and TRBJ2-3; 10 bases align to TRBD2. The CDR3 is 16 amino acids. The germline CDR1 and CDR2 sequences are SGHRS and YFSETQ. V gave up 1 base and J gave up 2 bases; unmatched junction bases: 4. CDR3 residues: CASSLTSGVITDTQYF. In DNA, the CDR3 is TGCGCCAGCAGCTTGACTAGCGGGGTGATCACAGATACGCAGTATTTT.

The rearrangement joins TRBV2 to TRBJ1-1, with D hard to call. Germline V lookup: CDR1 SNHLY, CDR2 FYNNEI. CDR3 length: 14 amino acids. Trimming removed 8 bases at V and 0 bases at J, with 13 bases between. This chain's CDR3 is CASGRTLMNTEAFF. The CDR3 coding sequence is TGTGCCAGCGGGAGGACCTTAATGAACACTGAAGCTTTCTTT.

The chain employs TRBV3-1 (or the pseudogene TRBV3-2) and TRBJ2-2; D is perhaps TRBD2 (6 bases). Germline loops: CDR1 LGHDT, CDR2 YNNKEL (reference sequence). This CDR3 has 16 amino acids. V lost 2 bases, J lost 5 bases, and 15 bases lay in between. The CDR3 DNA is TGTGCCAGCAGCCAAAGCGGAGGACTAATAACCGGGGAGCTGTTTTTT. Protein sequence: CASSQSGGLITGELFF.

The chain carries TRBV19 and TRBJ1-6; TRBD1 aligns across 8 bases. Germline V gene sequence: CDR1 LNHDA, CDR2 SQIVND (reference sequence). This CDR3 contains 16 residues. With V trimmed by 7 bases and J by 7 bases, 12 bases remained unmatched. Written as DNA, the CDR3 is TGTGCCAGTACCCCCAGGGGGGGACAGGACAATTCACCCCTCCACTTT. It yields the protein CASTPRGGQDNSPLHF.

This chain uses TRBV28 with TRBJ1-2, with D possibly matching TRBD1 (5 bases). This CDR3 comprises 13 residues. Trimming left V 5 bases short and J 4 bases short, with 11 bases between. Germline values: CDR1 MDHEN, CDR2 SYDVKM. Here the CDR3 DNA reads TGTGCCAGCAGTGACCAGGGTCCCTATGGCTACACCTTC. The encoded protein is CASSDQGPYGYTF.